This TCR beta chain stems from a study of cytomegalovirus exposure and HLA in healthy donors. General study results and limits: Presence/absence analysis assumed near-uniform sequencing depth across donors.

This clone has just one count. Antigen: not known. The PCR made use of 60 Vbeta and 13 Jbeta primers. The table came from immunoSEQ multiplex PCR; TCRdb's copy has only in-frame clones and leaves some out. Of more than 120,000 clones listed, about 80% are singletons. This CDR3 region has 16 residues. CDR1 MNHEY and CDR2 SVGAGI come from the germline V gene. This sequence was found in a woman aged 40 to 49 in good health and CMV-seropositive. V usage is TRBV6-5 and J usage is TRBJ2-5; 12 nucleotides agree with TRBD1. TRBJ2-7 explains the end of the DNA better; the J call may be wrong. The material sequenced was PBMCs. The CDR3 DNA reads TGTGCCAGCAGTTACGCCGGGACAGGGGGCGAGAACGAGCAGTACTTC. Encoded protein: CASSYAGTGGENEQYF.